This T cell receptor (beta chain) derives from a study of T cell responses to AZD1222 COVID-19 vaccine. Findings and caveats of the study: An increase in Spike-specific TCR breadth and depth was observed after two AZD1222 doses. All repertoire sampling was performed exclusively after the peak T cell response.

The CDR3 spans 14 residues. Germline V gene data show CDR1 as MDHEN and CDR2 as SYDVKM. V was shortened by 1 base and J by 1 base, with 8 bases between the two germline ends. Profiled with immunoSEQ multiplex PCR; TCRdb holds only in-frame clones, not every one. The sample lists about 70,000 clones, 88% occurring once. As to this clone: The target antigen is unknown.

Sequenced material: peripheral blood, taken 28 days after the second dose of the MenACWY control vaccine. This TCR was recovered from an adult who received the MenACWY meningococcal vaccine as a control. V and J are TRBV28 and TRBJ2-7; no clear D. CDR3 sequence: CASSLYRVSYEQYF. The CDR3, as DNA: TGTGCCAGCAGTTTATATCGGGTATCCTACGAGCAGTACTTC. Combining the CDR3 with reference TRBV28 and TRBJ2-7 gives the whole variable domain DVKVTQSSRYLVKRTGEKVFLECVQDMDHENMFWYRQDPGLGLRLIYFSYDVKMKEKGDIPEGYSVSREKKERFSLILESASTNQTSMYLCASSLYRVSYEQYFGPGTRLTVT.